Listed below are T cell receptor beta chains from one sample, sequenced in a study of OX40 agonist ivuxolimab in advanced cancers. Here immunoSEQ multiplex PCR was the method, and the copy in TCRdb shows in-frame clones only, minus some. The table lists roughly 50,000 clones, more than 85% of them singletons, with 8.5% to 9% in the top ten. The sample was CD4+ or CD8+ T cells sorted from blood, taken in a trial of the OX40 agonist ivuxolimab. Source of these receptors: an adult with an advanced solid tumor such as melanoma, head and neck, liver or kidney cancer. CDR3s include the opening cysteine and the closing phenylalanine or tryptophan. The order of the fields is V gene, J gene, D gene, CDR3 protein. D genes are given only for firm matches.

v_gene: TRBV27
j_gene: TRBJ2-7
d_gene: TRBD1
CDR3aa: CASSWDRSSYEQYF

v_gene: TRBV29-1
j_gene: TRBJ2-1
d_gene: NA
CDR3aa: CSVELGLAMNEQFF

v_gene: TRBV7-9
j_gene: TRBJ2-5
d_gene: NA
CDR3aa: CASSPEAQETQYF

v_gene: TRBV19
j_gene: TRBJ2-1
d_gene: TRBD2
CDR3aa: CATLAGGHEQFF

v_gene: TRBV14
j_gene: TRBJ1-2
d_gene: TRBD1
CDR3aa: CASSIGSGGGYGYTF

v_gene: TRBV11-2
j_gene: TRBJ2-2
d_gene: NA
CDR3aa: CASQIMRGSGELFF

v_gene: TRBV7-2
j_gene: TRBJ2-7
d_gene: NA
CDR3aa: CASSSDSLSYEQYF

v_gene: TRBV13
j_gene: TRBJ1-2
d_gene: NA
CDR3aa: CASSLSGGPYGYTF

v_gene: TRBV7-6
j_gene: TRBJ1-2
d_gene: NA
CDR3aa: CASSLEGLRYTF

v_gene: TRBV7-2
j_gene: TRBJ2-7
d_gene: NA
CDR3aa: CASSLLGSGDYEQYF

v_gene: TRBV27
j_gene: TRBJ1-4
d_gene: NA
CDR3aa: CASSPLATNEKLFF

v_gene: TRBV19
j_gene: TRBJ2-5
d_gene: TRBD1
CDR3aa: CASSLYPGQGFQETQYF

v_gene: TRBV27
j_gene: TRBJ2-1
d_gene: NA
CDR3aa: CASSESEELNEQFF

v_gene: TRBV11-2
j_gene: TRBJ1-2
d_gene: TRBD1
CDR3aa: CASSFSGTGFYGYTF

v_gene: TRBV25-1
j_gene: TRBJ1-5
d_gene: TRBD1
CDR3aa: CASSGETGDQPQHF

v_gene: TRBV4-1
j_gene: TRBJ2-1
d_gene: TRBD2
CDR3aa: CASSRGLAGSNEQFF

v_gene: TRBV28
j_gene: TRBJ2-1
d_gene: NA
CDR3aa: CASNPSYYNEQFF

v_gene: TRBV7-2
j_gene: TRBJ2-1
d_gene: NA
CDR3aa: CASSLASYNEQFF

v_gene: TRBV7-9
j_gene: TRBJ1-4
d_gene: NA
CDR3aa: CASSRALTNEKLFF

v_gene: TRBV5-1
j_gene: TRBJ2-7
d_gene: NA
CDR3aa: CASSLLLWEQPYEQYF

v_gene: TRBV28
j_gene: TRBJ2-3
d_gene: TRBD2
CDR3aa: CASSLLDFFSGRSTDTQYF

v_gene: TRBV19
j_gene: TRBJ2-3
d_gene: NA
CDR3aa: CASSIYAETDTQYF

v_gene: TRBV7-8
j_gene: TRBJ2-3
d_gene: TRBD2
CDR3aa: CASSLASGSGRDTQYF

v_gene: TRBV7-8
j_gene: TRBJ2-7
d_gene: NA
CDR3aa: CASRGPISYEQYF

v_gene: TRBV27
j_gene: TRBJ2-7
d_gene: NA
CDR3aa: CASSLGGSYEQYF

v_gene: TRBV4-1
j_gene: TRBJ1-2
d_gene: NA
CDR3aa: CASSGLSYGYTF

v_gene: TRBV29-1
j_gene: TRBJ2-5
d_gene: TRBD2
CDR3aa: CSVDGLAGETQYF

v_gene: TRBV4-1
j_gene: TRBJ2-3
d_gene: TRBD2
CDR3aa: CASSPTLAGGPTDTQYF

v_gene: TRBV5-5
j_gene: TRBJ2-1
d_gene: NA
CDR3aa: CASSTILDIYNEQFF

v_gene: TRBV19
j_gene: TRBJ1-3
d_gene: NA
CDR3aa: CASSKDTGVKSGNTIYF

v_gene: TRBV9
j_gene: TRBJ2-1
d_gene: NA
CDR3aa: CASSETGTLYNEQFF

v_gene: TRBV5-1
j_gene: TRBJ2-7
d_gene: NA
CDR3aa: CASSPAGTYEQYF

v_gene: TRBV6-5
j_gene: TRBJ2-2
d_gene: NA
CDR3aa: CASSYTLHTRTGELFF

v_gene: TRBV10-3
j_gene: TRBJ2-7
d_gene: NA
CDR3aa: CAISESLRQDSYEQYF

v_gene: TRBV19
j_gene: TRBJ1-1
d_gene: NA
CDR3aa: CASSIIGLAEAFF

v_gene: TRBV29-1
j_gene: TRBJ2-2
d_gene: NA
CDR3aa: CSVEATRVTGELFF

v_gene: TRBV28
j_gene: TRBJ2-1
d_gene: TRBD2
CDR3aa: CASSLGAGGPHEQFF

v_gene: TRBV7-3
j_gene: TRBJ2-3
d_gene: TRBD2
CDR3aa: CASSSGTTHRITDTQYF

v_gene: TRBV4-1
j_gene: TRBJ2-6
d_gene: NA
CDR3aa: CASSQEASSGANVLTF

v_gene: TRBV6-5
j_gene: TRBJ2-3
d_gene: TRBD2
CDR3aa: CASSPGGGTDTQYF

v_gene: TRBV6-6
j_gene: TRBJ2-1
d_gene: TRBD2
CDR3aa: CASSFRTRSGNEQFF

v_gene: TRBV4-3
j_gene: TRBJ1-2
d_gene: NA
CDR3aa: CASSPKGITGHYYGYTF

v_gene: TRBV7-2
j_gene: TRBJ2-3
d_gene: NA
CDR3aa: CASSLTTWLTYTDTQYF

v_gene: TRBV7-9
j_gene: TRBJ2-7
d_gene: TRBD2
CDR3aa: CASSDLTGRAQSYEQYF

v_gene: TRBV7-6
j_gene: TRBJ1-1
d_gene: NA
CDR3aa: CASSLAPREVTEAFF